This T cell receptor (beta chain) comes out of a study of T cell changes during pregnancy in multiple sclerosis. CDR1 and CDR2 (germline): LNHNV, YYDKDF (reference sequence). V was clipped by 0 bases and J by 11 bases, with 14 bases between them. This CDR3 region has 15 residues. Data came from immunoSEQ multiplex PCR; TCRdb stores just in-frame clones and leaves some out. The table includes about 75,000 clones, 90% to 95% detected once. The TCR sequence derives from a female donor with multiple sclerosis, enrolled in a pregnancy study. The starting material was CD4+ T cells from peripheral blood mononuclear cells, obtained before pregnancy. The chain is built from TRBV15 and TRBJ1-6; the D is unclear. In DNA form, the CDR3 reads TGTGCCACCAGCAGAGATGTAGGTTTCCTAGCACCCCTCCACTTT. Encoded protein: CATSRDVGFLAPLHF.